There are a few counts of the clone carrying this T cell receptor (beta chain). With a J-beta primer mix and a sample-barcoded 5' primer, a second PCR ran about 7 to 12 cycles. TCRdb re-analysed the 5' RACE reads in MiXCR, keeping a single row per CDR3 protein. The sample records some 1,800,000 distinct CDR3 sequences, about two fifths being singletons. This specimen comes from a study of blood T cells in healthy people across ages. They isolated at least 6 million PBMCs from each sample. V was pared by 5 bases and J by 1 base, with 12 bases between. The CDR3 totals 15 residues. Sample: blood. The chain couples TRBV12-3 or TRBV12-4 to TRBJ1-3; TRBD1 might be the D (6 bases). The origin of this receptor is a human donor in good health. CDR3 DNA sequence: TGTGCCAGCAGTCTTAACAGGGCTTCTGGAAACACCATATATTTT. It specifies CASSLNRASGNTIYF.